The sequence of this T cell receptor (beta chain) was determined in a study of CD8+ T cells in alopecia areata. The germline gives CDR1 SQVTM, CDR2 ANQGSEA. This CDR3 is built from 15 residues. Trimming cost V 2 bases and J 5 bases, with 18 bases left between them. Whole-study results and caveats: Lesional scalp, especially alopecia totalis/universalis, showed higher clonality than normal scalp.

For this clone: Its target is not known.

RNA extraction was followed by reverse transcription into cDNA, which acted as the sequencing template. Profiling relied on immunoSEQ multiplex PCR, and the TCRdb table lists in-frame clones only, not all of them. The sample has more than 150,000 clones; about 60% are singletons. Described treatment: oral pan-JAK inhibitor, 5-10 mg twice daily. Individuals with alopecia areata gave both lesional scalp punch biopsies and peripheral blood for collection. V usage is TRBV29-1 and J usage is TRBJ2-5; possible D gene TRBD1, 5 bases. The TCR comes from a human donor with alopecia areata. The source material was CD4+ T cells sorted from blood, sampled at week 4, from a patient treated with tofacitinib. CDR3: CSVEYAAGQGETQYF. The CDR3 bases are TGCAGCGTTGAATATGCGGCAGGGCAAGGGGAGACCCAGTACTTC.